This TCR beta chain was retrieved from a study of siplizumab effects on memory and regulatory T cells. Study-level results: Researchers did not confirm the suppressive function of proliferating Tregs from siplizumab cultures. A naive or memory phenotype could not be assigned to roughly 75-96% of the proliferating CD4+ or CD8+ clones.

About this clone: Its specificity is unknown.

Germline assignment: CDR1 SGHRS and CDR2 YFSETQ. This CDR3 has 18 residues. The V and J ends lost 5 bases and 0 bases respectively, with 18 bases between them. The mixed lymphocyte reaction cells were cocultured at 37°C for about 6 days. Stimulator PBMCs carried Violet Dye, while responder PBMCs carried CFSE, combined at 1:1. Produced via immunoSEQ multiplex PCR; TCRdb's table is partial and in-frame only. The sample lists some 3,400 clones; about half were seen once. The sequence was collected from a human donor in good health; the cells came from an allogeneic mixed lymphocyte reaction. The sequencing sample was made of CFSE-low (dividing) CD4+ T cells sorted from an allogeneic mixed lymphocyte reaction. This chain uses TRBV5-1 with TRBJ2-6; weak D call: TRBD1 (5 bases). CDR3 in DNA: TGCGCCAGCAGTTTGAGGACCCAGGGAAGCTCTGGGGCCAACGTCCTGACTTTC. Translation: CASSLRTQGSSGANVLTF.